A selection of T cell receptor beta chains follows, all from one sample in a study of naive and memory T cell subsets. TCRdb re-called the 5' RACE reads with MiXCR, one entry per CDR3 protein. The sample lists 45,000 to 55,000 distinct CDR3 sequences; about 4.8% were seen once. The receptors shown here come from a female donor in good health. Both conserved end residues are part of each CDR3. D genes are given only for firm matches. Clone sizes are given selectively: once, few, many, or a class where the clone is expanded.

j_call d_call v_call clone_size cdr3_nt cdr3_aa
TRBJ1-4 - TRBV12-3/TRBV12-4 many TGTGCCAGCAGTTTTGGGAGGGCTAATGAAAAACTGTTTTTT CASSFGRANEKLFF
TRBJ2-5 TRBD2 TRBV6-2/TRBV6-3 few TGTGCCAGCAGTCGGACTAGCGCTACAGAGACCCAGTACTTC CASSRTSATETQYF
TRBJ1-2 TRBD1 TRBV28 many TGTGCCAGCAGTTTAACAGGGGGCCTTGGCTACACCTTC CASSLTGGLGYTF
TRBJ2-2 TRBD1 TRBV7-2 many TGTGCCAGCAGCCCCAGGGGGCGGAACACCGGGGAGCTGTTTTTT CASSPRGRNTGELFF
TRBJ1-2 TRBD1 TRBV3-1 many TGTGCCAGCAGCCAAACGTCTGACAGGGGTCCTTATGGCTACACCTTC CASSQTSDRGPYGYTF
TRBJ2-3 TRBD2 TRBV7-8 - TGTGCCAGCAGCTTAGCAAGACTAGCCCCTTTGAGGGATACGCAGTATTTT CASSLARLAPLRDTQYF
TRBJ2-1 TRBD1 TRBV6-5 many TGTGCCAGCAGTAACAGGGGACCCTACAATGAGCAGTTCTTC CASSNRGPYNEQFF
TRBJ1-1 - TRBV20-1 many TGCAGTGCTAGAGATCCTATTTCTGTCTGGGGTGAAGCTTTCTTT CSARDPISVWGEAFF
TRBJ2-4 TRBD2 TRBV28 many TGTGCCAGCAGCCCCCCCCCGACTAGCTGGGAAAACATTCAGTACTTC CASSPPPTSWENIQYF
TRBJ1-1 - TRBV6-2/TRBV6-3 many TGTGCCAGCACCATTCGACGGGGGGAAGAAGCTTTCTTT CASTIRRGEEAFF
TRBJ2-2 - TRBV29-1 many TGCAGCGTTGTACTAGGGGCAGTTTGGACCGGGGAGCTGTTTTTT CSVVLGAVWTGELFF
TRBJ2-7 - TRBV5-1 many TGCGCCAGCAGCTCCTCCGCCGGGAGCTCCTACGAGCAGTACTTC CASSSSAGSSYEQYF
TRBJ2-3 - TRBV27 many TGTGCCAGCAGTCGAGCCCTTAGGTGGGATACGCAGTATTTT CASSRALRWDTQYF
TRBJ2-4 - TRBV27 - TGTGCCAGCAGGGGGGGGGCCCGGAGTGGCAAAAACATTCAGTACTTC CASRGGARSGKNIQYF
TRBJ1-3 - TRBV28 many TGTGCCAGCACCCTTGGGGGTAAGAGTGGAAACACCATATATTTT CASTLGGKSGNTIYF
TRBJ2-5 - TRBV19 many TGTGCCAGTAGTATAGGGCGCGGCGGGACCCAGTACTTC CASSIGRGGTQYF
TRBJ2-1 - TRBV19 many TGTGCCAGTAGTGCCCCCTGGGGGGATGAGCAGTTCTTC CASSAPWGDEQFF
TRBJ1-1 - TRBV29-1 few TGCAGCGTGGGGGTGGGGCAGAACACTGAAGCTTTCTTT CSVGVGQNTEAFF
TRBJ2-7 TRBD2 TRBV10-1 many TGCGCCAGCAGTGAGGACGTAGCGGGGACCTACGAGCAGTACTTC CASSEDVAGTYEQYF
TRBJ2-3 - TRBV6-5 many TGTGCCAGCAGTTACTTTGGCGGGATCGGAGATACGCAGTATTTT CASSYFGGIGDTQYF
TRBJ1-2 - TRBV24-1 many TGTGCCACCAGTGACTCATCAGTTTTCTATGGCTACACCTTC CATSDSSVFYGYTF
TRBJ2-5 TRBD2 TRBV15 many TGTGCCACCAGCAGAGGGGTTAGCGGGATCATGCAAGAGACCCAGTACTTC CATSRGVSGIMQETQYF
TRBJ2-7 - TRBV27 few TGTGCCAGCAGTTTCCGGGACTTCTCCTACGAGCAGTACTTC CASSFRDFSYEQYF
TRBJ2-1 - TRBV3-1 few TGTGCCAGCAGCCAAGGTTCTGGGACTGGCCGCAATGAGCAGTTCTTC CASSQGSGTGRNEQFF
TRBJ1-2 TRBD1 TRBV12-3/TRBV12-4 - TGTGCCAGCAGAGAGGGACAGGGGGCTCGTAACTATGGCGACACCTTC CASREGQGARNYGDTF
TRBJ2-7 - TRBV5-6 many TGTGCCAGCAGCTTGACGGCTTCCTACGAGCAGTACTTC CASSLTASYEQYF
TRBJ1-3 - TRBV20-1 many TGCAGTGCTAGTAGGATAGGGGGGGCGGCGGGAAACACCATATATTTT CSASRIGGAAGNTIYF
TRBJ2-3 - TRBV20-1 many TGCAGTGCCCGACTTACGGCAGATACGCAGTATTTT CSARLTADTQYF
TRBJ2-7 TRBD2 TRBV2 many TGTGCCAGCAGTTCAACTAGCGGGCTTTTGTACGAGCAGTACTTC CASSSTSGLLYEQYF
TRBJ2-5 - TRBV25-1 many TGTGCCAGCACGGAGGGGAATGGAGAGACCCAGTACTTC CASTEGNGETQYF
TRBJ2-3 TRBD2 TRBV7-3 many TGTGCCAGCAGCATCGGGGGGGGCACAGATACGCAGTATTTT CASSIGGGTDTQYF
TRBJ1-2 - TRBV29-1 many TGCAGCGTTGAAGACCCTAAGACAGGCTATGGCTACACCTTC CSVEDPKTGYGYTF
TRBJ1-3 - TRBV2 - TGTGCCAGCAGTGAGGCGTTCTCTGGAAACACCATATATTTT CASSEAFSGNTIYF
TRBJ1-2 TRBD1 TRBV12-3/TRBV12-4 many TGTGCCAGCAGTTTAGCTCCGGGACAGGGCTCTGGCTACACCTTC CASSLAPGQGSGYTF
TRBJ2-5 - TRBV4-2 many TGTGCCAGCAGCCAAGTGGAAGGGGTTGGGGAGACCCAGTACTTC CASSQVEGVGETQYF
TRBJ2-3 TRBD2 TRBV29-1 many TGCAGCCTTCGAAAAGCGGGAGGGCCGGGGGATACGCAGTATTTT CSLRKAGGPGDTQYF